Sequencing of this TCR beta chain was carried out in a study of CDR3 diversity in severe acne (dated by TCRdb to between 2018 and 2021). This clonotype was detected a few times. This receptor's antigen is unknown. Base qualities are not at hand, and no much larger clone is one base apart. Library method: PCR. Sequencing instrument: Illumina HiSeq 2000. TCRdb trimmed public reads at Q25 via fastp, called clones via MiXCR and kept in-frame beta chains. Entries that share a CDR3 protein sequence are merged under the most common genes and DNA. Present in this sample are under 95,000 distinct CDR3 sequences, over 45% of which were seen just once. The biggest ten clones account for around 10% of the sample. V loses 3 bases of germline sequence and J loses 4 bases, and the interval between the two ends is 3 bases. Spanning cysteine to phenylalanine, the CDR3 consists of 11 amino acids. Only the CDR3 DNA is retained, 33 bases long and in frame from the first base. The CDR1 and CDR2 encoded by the germline V gene are SNHLY and FYNNEI.

Sequenced input: blood. The sequence links TRBV2 to TRBJ1-1; confidence is insufficient to name the D gene. The clonotype comes from a male donor in good health, serving as a control. The sequence in DNA is TGTGCCAGCAGTGACCGCACTGAAGCTTTCTTT. It encodes CASSDRTEAFF.